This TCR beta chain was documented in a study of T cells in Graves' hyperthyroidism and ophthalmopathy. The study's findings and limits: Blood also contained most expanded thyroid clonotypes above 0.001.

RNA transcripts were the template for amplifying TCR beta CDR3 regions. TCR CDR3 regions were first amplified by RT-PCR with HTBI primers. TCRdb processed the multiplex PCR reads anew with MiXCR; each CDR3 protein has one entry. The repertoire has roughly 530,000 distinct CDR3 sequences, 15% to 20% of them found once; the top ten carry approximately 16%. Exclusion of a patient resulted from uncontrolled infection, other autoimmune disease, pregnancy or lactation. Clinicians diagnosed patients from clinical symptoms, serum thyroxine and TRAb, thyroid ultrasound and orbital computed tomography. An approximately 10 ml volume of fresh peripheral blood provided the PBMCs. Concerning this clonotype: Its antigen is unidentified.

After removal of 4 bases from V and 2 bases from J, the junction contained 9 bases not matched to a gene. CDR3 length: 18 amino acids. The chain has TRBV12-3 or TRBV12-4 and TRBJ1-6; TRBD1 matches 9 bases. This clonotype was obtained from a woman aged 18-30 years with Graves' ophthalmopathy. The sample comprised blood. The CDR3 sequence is CASSWDGQGMPYNSPLHF. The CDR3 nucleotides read TGTGCCAGCAGTTGGGACGGACAGGGGATGCCCTATAATTCACCCCTCCACTTT.